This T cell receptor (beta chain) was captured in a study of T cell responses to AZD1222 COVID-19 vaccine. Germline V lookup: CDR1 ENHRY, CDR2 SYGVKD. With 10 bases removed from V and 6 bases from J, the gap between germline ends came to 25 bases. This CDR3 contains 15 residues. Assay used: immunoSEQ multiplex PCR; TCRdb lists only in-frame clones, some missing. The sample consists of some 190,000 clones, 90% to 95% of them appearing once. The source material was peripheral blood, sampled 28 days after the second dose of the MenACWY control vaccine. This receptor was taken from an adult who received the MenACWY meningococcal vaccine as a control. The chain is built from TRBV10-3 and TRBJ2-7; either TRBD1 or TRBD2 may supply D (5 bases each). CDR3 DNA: TGTGCCACTCCCCGGGACGATCTCCCGGACGGCGAGCAGTACTTC. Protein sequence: CATPRDDLPDGEQYF.